These 17 T cell receptor beta chains were sequenced from one sample in a study of blood T cell repertoires in COVID-19. The data were produced by immunoSEQ multiplex PCR, yet TCRdb's version contains in-frame clones alone and is incomplete. The sample lists 62,000 or so clones, about three quarters occurring once. The sequencing input was peripheral blood. These receptor sequences come from a human donor in a cohort sampled during active COVID-19.

This clone counts as medium-sized. The CDR3 region is CAWNQGRVGSPLHF. CDR3 in DNA: TGTGCCTGGAATCAGGGCCGAGTAGGGTCACCCCTCCACTTT. The chain employs TRBV30 and TRBJ1-6, with D perhaps matching TRBD1 (5 bases). The CDR3 loop spans 14 amino acids. Germline V CDR1 and CDR2: GTSNPN, SVGIG (reference sequence). Trimming removed 4 bases at V and 10 bases at J, with 17 bases between.

The gene calls are TRBV5-1 and TRBJ2-1; 9 bases match TRBD2. The CDR3 is made up of 15 amino acids. J gave up 6 bases and V 3 bases, and 7 bases lay outside the gene matches. Germline V gene data show CDR1 as SGHRS and CDR2 as YFSETQ. CDR3 bases: TGCGCCAGCAGCTCTAGCGGGGTGACCAGCAATGAGCAGTTCTTC. Its translation: CASSSSGVTSNEQFF. Full variable domain (rest looked up from reference TRBV5-1 and TRBJ2-1): KAGVTQTPRYLIKTRGQQVTLSCSPISGHRSVSWYQQTPGQGLQFLFEYFSETQRNKGNFPGRFSGRQFSNSRSEMNVSTLELGDSALYLCASSSSGVTSNEQFFGPGTRLTVL.

The genes are TRBV6-1 and TRBJ1-5; 11 positions agree with TRBD1. V lost 2 bases and J lost 2; bases outside the gene matches: 2. Germline values: CDR1 MNHNS, CDR2 SASEGT. The CDR3 runs to 16 residues. The CDR3 protein is CASSERTGGGNQPQHF. The CDR3 nucleotides are TGTGCCAGCAGTGAAAGGACAGGGGGCGGCAATCAGCCCCAGCATTTT.

The rearrangement links TRBV9 to TRBJ1-2; D might be TRBD1 (6 bases). Deletions cut 3 bases from V and 6 bases from J, with 18 bases between. Germline-derived CDR1 and CDR2 are SGDLS and YYNGEE. The CDR3 consists of 15 residues. CDR3 coding DNA: TGTGCCAGCAGCGCCGGTAGACAGGAACTAGATGGCTACACCTTC. Amino acid sequence: CASSAGRQELDGYTF.

The CDR3 loop is CASSQDPRSLAFF. DNA of the CDR3: TGCGCCAGCAGCCAAGATCCCAGGTCGTTAGCTTTCTTT. The V gene is TRBV4-3, the J gene TRBJ1-1, with D uncertain. Trimming took 0 bases from V and 10 from J, leaving 12 bases between them. The CDR3 has 13 residues. Germline V lookup: CDR1 LGHNA, CDR2 YSLEER.

The V gene is TRBV6-5, the J gene TRBJ2-2; D is perhaps TRBD2 (6 bases). Trimming stripped 10 bases from V and 3 bases from J, with 12 bases between. Germline CDR1 is MNHEY and CDR2 is SVGAGI. This CDR3 is 13 amino acids long. The CDR3 protein is CATRGDYTGELFF. As DNA, the CDR3 is TGTGCCACCCGAGGGGACTACACCGGGGAGCTGTTTTTT.

V and J are TRBV5-1 and TRBJ1-1; D gene ambiguous. The CDR3 consists of 12 residues. The V end lost 0 bases, the J end lost 8 bases, and 8 bases lay between the germline ends. In germline, CDR1 is SGHRS, CDR2 YFSETQ. The CDR3 DNA is TGCGCCAGCAGCTTGGATTACGGGGAAGCTTTCTTT. This gives the protein CASSLDYGEAFF.

CDR3 sequence (DNA): TGTGCCAGCAGTTATTCCCGCGGGGGGGCCGGGGAGCAGTTCTTC. Protein: CASSYSRGGAGEQFF. The gene calls are TRBV6-5 and TRBJ2-1; 9 nucleotides line up with TRBD2. The CDR3 totals 15 residues. Unmatched junction bases numbered 10, after V lost 3 bases and J lost 10 bases. CDR1 and CDR2 (germline): MNHEY, SVGAGI.

The chain uses TRBV19 and TRBJ1-2; TRBD1 might be the D (5 bases). The CDR3 spans 13 residues. In germline, CDR1 is LNHDA, CDR2 SQIVND (reference sequence). The germline V and J ends were trimmed by 8 bases and 4 bases, with 14 bases remaining between them. The CDR3 loop is CASGKTEFYGYTF. The CDR3 DNA reads as TGTGCCAGTGGAAAGACAGAGTTCTATGGCTACACCTTC.

The chain couples TRBV5-6 to TRBJ1-2; D is unresolved. CDR3 length: 15 amino acids. CDR1 and CDR2 (germline): SGHDT, YYEEEE. V was trimmed by 4 bases and J by 6 bases, leaving 19 bases between them. CDR3 loop: CASSLTPGVGDGYTF. The CDR3 nucleotides read TGTGCCAGCAGCCTGACCCCCGGGGTCGGGGATGGCTACACCTTC. The whole variable domain, remainder taken from reference TRBV5-6 and TRBJ1-2, is DAGVTQSPTHLIKTRGQQVTLRCSPKSGHDTVSWYQQALGQGPQFIFQYYEEEERQRGNFPDRFSGHQFPNYSSELNVNALLLGDSALYLCASSLTPGVGDGYTFGSGTRLTVV.

V usage is TRBV9 and J usage is TRBJ1-5; 10 positions match TRBD1. This CDR3 is built from 16 residues. Looked up from germline, CDR1 is SGDLS and CDR2 is YYNGEE. The V and J ends lost 3 bases and 3 bases, in that order; junction bases with no gene match: 6. In nucleotides, the CDR3 is TGTGCCAGCAGCGCCGGACAGGGGGAGCTCAATCAGCCCCAGCATTTT. Its translation: CASSAGQGELNQPQHF.

The chain joins TRBV9 to TRBJ2-5; 9 positions match TRBD2. The CDR3 totals 14 residues. Germline V lookup: CDR1 SGDLS, CDR2 YYNGEE. The junction had 5 bases not matched to a gene; V was cut back by 3 bases and J by 5 bases. This chain's CDR3 is CASSAAGGQETQYF. The DNA for the CDR3 is TGTGCCAGCAGCGCCGCGGGGGGGCAGGAGACCCAGTACTTC.

The chain recombines TRBV24-1 with TRBJ2-1, with TRBD2 matching over 8 bases. This CDR3 has 14 amino acids. The trim removed 3 bases at V and 7 bases at J, leaving 4 bases unmatched. The germline gives CDR1 KGHDR, CDR2 SFDVKD. The CDR3 coding sequence is TGTGCCACCAGTGATCCGACTAGCGTAAATGAGCAGTTCTTC. Translation: CATSDPTSVNEQFF.

This clone has just one count. The chain joins TRBV7-6 to TRBJ2-7, with 7 bases aligning to TRBD2. Trimming took 1 base from V and 4 from J; bases not matched to a gene: 7. The CDR3 is 15 residues long. Germline loops: CDR1 SGHVS, CDR2 FNYEAQ. The CDR3 sequence is CASSLGSGEGYEQYF. In nucleotides, the CDR3 is TGTGCCAGCAGCTTAGGATCGGGGGAGGGGTACGAGCAGTACTTC. Full variable domain (missing parts from reference TRBV7-6 and TRBJ2-7): GAGVSQSPRYKVTKRGQDVALRCDPISGHVSLYWYRQALGQGPEFLTYFNYEAQQDKSGLPNDRFSAERPEGSISTLTIQRTEQRDSAMYRCASSLGSGEGYEQYFGPGTRLTVT.

The chain links TRBV6-5 to TRBJ2-3; D is uncertain. CDR1 and CDR2 from the germline V gene are MNHEY and SVGAGI. Deletions cut 7 bases from V and 1 base from J, with 9 bases between. This CDR3 comprises 13 residues. The CDR3 region is CASTPRGTDTQYF. The CDR3 DNA reads as TGTGCCAGCACCCCACGGGGCACAGATACGCAGTATTTT.

The rearrangement uses TRBV2 and TRBJ1-5; D possibly corresponds to TRBD1 (6 bases). The V and J ends lost 8 bases and 1 base respectively, with 12 bases between them. This CDR3 is 14 amino acids long. The germline CDR1 and CDR2 sequences are SNHLY and FYNNEI. The DNA for the CDR3 is TGTGCCAGCGCCAGTCAGGGGAGCAATCAGCCCCAGCATTTT. It is translated as CASASQGSNQPQHF.

V gene TRBV29-1 combines with J gene TRBJ1-3; 11 positions agree with TRBD1. Germline trimming cut 4 bases from V and 0 bases from J; bases unmatched to any gene: 2. This CDR3 is 15 amino acids long. CDR1 SQVTM and CDR2 ANQGSEA come from the germline V gene. In DNA, the CDR3 is TGCAGCGTTGGGGGGACAGGGGGCTCTGGAAACACCATATATTTT. It specifies CSVGGTGGSGNTIYF.